This T cell receptor beta chain was sequenced in a study of response to subunit inactivated influenza vaccine. The CDR3 is 15 amino acids. CDR1 is LNHDA, CDR2 SQIVND, per germline (reference sequence). Trimming removed 5 bases from V and 12 bases from J; junction bases left unmatched: 9. TCRdb reprocessed the RT-PCR reads via MiXCR and lists one record per CDR3 protein. The data show 500,000 to 550,000 distinct CDR3 sequences, with approximately 6.9% seen just once and about an eighth held by the top ten. This clonotype has only a few counts. Its antigen is not identified. Notes on the study in general: There was a suggestion from the authors that each seasonal influenza vaccination recruits few new T cells.

Sequenced here: PBMCs from blood, sampled roughly 24 months after vaccination. The chain links TRBV19 to TRBJ2-1; 14 positions match TRBD2. This receptor was obtained from a man aged 45 to 70 who received an inactivated influenza vaccine. Here the CDR3 DNA reads TGTGCCAGTAGTCCCAGACTAGCGGGAGGGCCCCGGCAGTTCTTC. It codes for CASSPRLAGGPRQFF.